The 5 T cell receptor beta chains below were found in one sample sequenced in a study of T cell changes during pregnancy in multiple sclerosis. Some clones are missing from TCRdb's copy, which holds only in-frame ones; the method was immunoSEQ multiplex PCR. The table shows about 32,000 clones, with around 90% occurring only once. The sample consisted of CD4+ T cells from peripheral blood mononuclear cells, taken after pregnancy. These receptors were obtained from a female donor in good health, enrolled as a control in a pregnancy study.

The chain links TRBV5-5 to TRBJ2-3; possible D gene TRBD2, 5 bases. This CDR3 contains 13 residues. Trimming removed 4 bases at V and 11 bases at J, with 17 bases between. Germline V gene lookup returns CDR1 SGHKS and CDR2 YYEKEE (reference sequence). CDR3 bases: TGTGCCAGCAGCGAGGATGGGCGGGCAAGGCAGTATTTT. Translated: CASSEDGRARQYF.

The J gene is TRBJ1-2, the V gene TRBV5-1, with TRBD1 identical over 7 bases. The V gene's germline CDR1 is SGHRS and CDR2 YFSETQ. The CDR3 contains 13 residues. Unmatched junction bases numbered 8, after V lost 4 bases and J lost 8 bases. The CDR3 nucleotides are TGCGCCAGCAGCCCCACAGGGGCGGAGGGCTACACCTTC. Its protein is CASSPTGAEGYTF.

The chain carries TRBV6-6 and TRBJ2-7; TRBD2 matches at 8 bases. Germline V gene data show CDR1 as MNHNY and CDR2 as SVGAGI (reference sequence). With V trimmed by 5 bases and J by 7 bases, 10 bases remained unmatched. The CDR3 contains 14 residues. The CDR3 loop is CASSQDSGIKEQYF. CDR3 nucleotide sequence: TGTGCCAGCAGTCAAGATAGCGGGATAAAAGAGCAGTACTTC.

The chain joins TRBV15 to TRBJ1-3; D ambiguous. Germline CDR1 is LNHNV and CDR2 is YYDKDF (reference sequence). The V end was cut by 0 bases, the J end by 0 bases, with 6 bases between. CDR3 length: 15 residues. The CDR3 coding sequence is TGTGCCACCAGCAGAGACTATCTCTCTGGAAACACCATATATTTT. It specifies CATSRDYLSGNTIYF. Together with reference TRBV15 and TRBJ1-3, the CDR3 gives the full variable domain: DAMVIQNPRYQVTQFGKPVTLSCSQTLNHNVMYWYQQKSSQAPKLLFHYYDKDFNNEADTPDNFQSRRPNTSFCFLDIRSPGLGDTAMYLCATSRDYLSGNTIYFGEGSWLTVV.

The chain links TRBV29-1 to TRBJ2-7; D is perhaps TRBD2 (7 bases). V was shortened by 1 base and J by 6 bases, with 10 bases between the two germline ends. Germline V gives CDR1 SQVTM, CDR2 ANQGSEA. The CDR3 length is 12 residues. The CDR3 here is CSVEGGGREQYF. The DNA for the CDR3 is TGCAGCGTTGAAGGGGGGGGGCGCGAGCAGTACTTC.